The 30 T cell receptor beta chains presented below share a single source sample, sequenced in a study of beta chain features in type 1 diabetes (dated by TCRdb to 2016 to 2019). To prepare the library, the immunoSEQ multiplex PCR assay was applied. The High Capacity cDNA Reverse Transcription Kit was used to reverse transcribe all of the isolated RNA, meaning that expressed TCRB transcripts were what got sequenced. Drawn from immuneACCESS, this table holds only the in-frame rearrangements with V and J called that TCRdb kept. Clones are partly lost; checked studies trace under half to an unresolved V gene and leave the rest unexplained. This sample holds 640,000 or so clones; around an eighth were observed only once. The top ten clonotypes cover around 0.04% of the sample. Antigens for these TCRs are unknown. Overall study outcomes, separate from this receptor: Type 1 diabetes patients showed a moderate but significant shortening of TCRB CDR3 length in all four CD4+ subsets.

The sequenced material came from naive CD4+ T cells from blood. The cell subset or site label of this sample denotes: true naive CD4+ T cells. Receptor source: a man between 18 and 29 years old with type 1 diabetes.

This clone was found a few times. The rearrangement joins TRBV10-3 to TRBJ2-3; D not resolved. Trimming removed 6 bases at V and 3 bases at J, with 7 bases between. The V gene's germline CDR1 is ENHRY and CDR2 SYGVKD. The CDR3 has 12 residues. This chain's CDR3 is CAIRDHTDTQYF. The CDR3 nucleotides read TGTGCCATCAGGGACCATACAGATACGCAGTATTTT.

The chain is built from TRBV29-1 and TRBJ2-5, with 8 bases lining up with TRBD2. The J call may be incorrect, as the DNA end agrees better with TRBJ2-7. The CDR3 is made up of 13 amino acids. The germline gives CDR1 SQVTM, CDR2 ANQGSEA. CDR3 sequence (DNA): TGCAGCGTTATCACGGGGGGGCCACACGAGCAGTACTTC. This codes for CSVITGGPHEQYF.

This clone turned up a few times. The chain joins TRBV13 to TRBJ2-1; 8 bases agree with TRBD1. The V segment lost 3 bases and the J segment 1 base; nucleotides outside the gene matches: 2. This CDR3 has 15 residues. Germline V gene sequence: CDR1 PRHDT, CDR2 FYEKMQ (reference sequence). CDR3 bases: TGTGCCAGCAGCTTGACAGGGGATTCCTACAATGAGCAGTTCTTC. Its protein is CASSLTGDSYNEQFF.

V usage is TRBV11-2 and J usage is TRBJ1-2, with D hard to call. This CDR3 contains 13 residues. CDR1 and CDR2 (germline): SGHAT, FQNNGV. V was pared by 7 bases and J by 3 bases, with 12 bases between. CDR3 nucleotide sequence: TGTGCCAGCACCCCCAGTGTGTACTATGGCTACACCTTC. Protein sequence: CASTPSVYYGYTF.

This clone came up a few times. J is TRBJ2-6 and V is TRBV28; 8 bases are a match to TRBD1. V trimming: 5 bases; J trimming: 4 bases; junction bases outside the gene matches: 4. The CDR3 runs 15 residues. CDR1 and CDR2 from the germline V gene are MDHEN and SYDVKM. The CDR3 reads CASSPTGAGANVLTF. DNA for the CDR3: TGTGCCAGCAGTCCGACAGGGGCCGGGGCCAACGTCCTGACTTTC.

Note on this clone: The missing conserved phenylalanine or tryptophan at the end of this CDR3 makes a read error likely. No DNA is shown, since the ends of the CDR3 on it are uncertain; the CDR3 is the one TCRdb lists. The chain couples TRBV7-9 to TRBJ2-4; TRBD2, the D gene given by the table, was not confirmed from the DNA. Germline V gene data show CDR1 as SEHNR and CDR2 as FQNEAQ (reference sequence). The CDR3 has 13 amino acids, counting both end residues. CDR3 sequence: CASSLAPGVYGGI.

The chain combines TRBV15 with TRBJ2-7; TRBD2 agrees at 8 bases. CDR3 length equals 16 residues. The junction had 9 bases not matched to a gene; V was cut back by 0 bases and J by 5 bases. CDR1 and CDR2 (germline): LNHNV, YYDKDF (reference sequence). For the CDR3, the DNA is TGTGCCACCAGCAGAGATCTCACGGGAGGGGCGGACGAGCAGTACTTC. Translating it yields CATSRDLTGGADEQYF.

The chain is built from TRBV4-1 and TRBJ2-2; 13 bases fit TRBD2. In germline, CDR1 is MGHRA, CDR2 YSYEKL. This CDR3 spans 18 amino acids. V lost 4 bases and J lost 1; bases outside the gene matches: 6. The CDR3 region has the DNA TGCGCCAGCAGCCGAGGACTAGCGGGAGTCGGGAACACCGGGGAGCTGTTTTTT. It translates to CASSRGLAGVGNTGELFF.

This clone was counted only a few times. This same CDR3 is encoded by further DNA sequences in the sample. The chain is built from TRBV7-9 and TRBJ2-7; D gene ambiguous. This CDR3 is built from 11 residues. Germline CDR1 is SEHNR and CDR2 is FQNEAQ (reference sequence). The V gene lost 0 bases and the J gene lost 7 bases, with 4 bases spanning the gap. The chain's CDR3 is CASSLAPEQYF. The CDR3 region has the DNA TGTGCCAGCAGCTTAGCTCCAGAGCAGTACTTC.

V usage is TRBV6-1 and J usage is TRBJ1-2, with D unresolved. The CDR3 extends over 13 amino acids. Germline V CDR1 and CDR2: MNHNS, SASEGT. Trimming pared 3 bases from V and 7 bases from J, leaving 12 bases between. CDR3 coding DNA: TGTGCCAGCAGTGAGCTGAGATCGGGTGGCTACACCTTC. It codes for CASSELRSGGYTF.

In its sample, this clone was seen a few times. The CDR3 spells CASSSGLADEQFF. CDR3 coding DNA: TGCGCCAGCAGCTCGGGACTAGCGGATGAGCAGTTCTTC. This chain uses TRBV4-3 with TRBJ2-1; 11 bases are shared with TRBD2. Germline V gene data show CDR1 as LGHNA and CDR2 as YSLEER. The junction had 2 bases not matched to a gene; V was cut back by 5 bases and J by 8 bases. This CDR3 has 13 amino acids.

Only a few counts were recorded for this clone. V usage is TRBV18 and J usage is TRBJ2-1; D is uncertain. Deletions cut 4 bases from V and 10 bases from J, with 17 bases between. The CDR3 spans 14 residues. Germline loops: CDR1 KGHSH, CDR2 LQKENI. CDR3 region: CASSLGSPLPEQFF. Here the CDR3 DNA reads TGTGCCAGCTCACTCGGTTCACCCCTTCCCGAGCAGTTCTTC.

This clone was detected only a few times. CDR3 sequence reads: CAWSGWDEQFF. The CDR3 nucleotides are TGTGCCTGGAGTGGTTGGGATGAGCAGTTCTTC. The chain carries TRBV30 and TRBJ2-1; D remains unclear. The CDR3 spans 11 residues. Trimming removed 1 base from V and 8 bases from J, with 6 bases in between. CDR1 is GTSNPN and CDR2 is SVGIG in the germline V gene (reference sequence).

The chain links TRBV6-5 to TRBJ2-4; D unresolved. Germline V gene data show CDR1 as MNHEY and CDR2 as SVGAGI. The CDR3 runs to 16 residues. Trimming removed 0 bases from V and 3 bases from J, with 12 bases in between. The CDR3 sequence: CASSYSGGYGKNIQYF. CDR3 DNA: TGTGCCAGCAGTTACTCAGGTGGATACGGCAAAAACATTCAGTACTTC.

V usage is TRBV4-2 and J usage is TRBJ2-1; 7 nucleotides match TRBD1. Losses at the gene ends were 4 bases for V and 0 bases for J; bases not matched to a gene: 9. This CDR3 contains 17 residues. Germline CDR1 is LGHNA and CDR2 is YNFKEQ. CDR3 in amino acids: CASSPEGTARSYNEQFF. The CDR3 DNA is TGTGCCAGCAGCCCAGAAGGGACAGCTCGCTCCTACAATGAGCAGTTCTTC.

This clone was detected only a few times. The chain links TRBV30 to TRBJ2-5; possibly TRBD1 for D (7 bases). V lost 5 bases, J lost 5 bases, and 15 bases lay in between. The CDR3 extends over 13 amino acids. CDR1 is GTSNPN, CDR2 SVGIG, per germline (reference sequence). In nucleotides, the CDR3 is TGTGCCTGGGACAGACAGGGACTGGAGACCCAGTACTTC. This gives the protein CAWDRQGLETQYF.

The rearrangement joins TRBV29-1 to TRBJ2-7, with D possibly matching TRBD1 (5 bases). V lost 5 bases and J lost 2, with 19 bases in between. Germline loops: CDR1 SQVTM, CDR2 ANQGSEA. This CDR3 spans 15 amino acids. As DNA, the CDR3 is TGCAGCGTTTTGATGCTGGGGAAGGGGACCTACGAGCAGTACTTC. Protein sequence: CSVLMLGKGTYEQYF.

A single count supports this clone. The genes are TRBV2 and TRBJ1-2; 9 bases line up with TRBD1. The CDR3 is made up of 13 amino acids. V was clipped by 6 bases and J by 5 bases; unmatched bases: 4. From germline, CDR1 is SNHLY and CDR2 FYNNEI. The CDR3 reads CASSPGQGYGYTF. CDR3 in DNA: TGTGCCAGCAGCCCCGGACAGGGGTATGGCTACACCTTC.

The sample holds a few counts of this clone. The J gene is TRBJ2-7, the V gene TRBV7-2; TRBD2 is a possible D gene (5 bases). Germline V gene lookup returns CDR1 SGHTA and CDR2 FQGNSA. This CDR3 has 13 amino acids. V lost 5 bases to trimming and J lost 2 bases, with 10 bases between them. CDR3 nucleotide sequence: TGTGCCAGCAGCCCCGGCGGGCCCTACGAGCAGTACTTC. The encoded protein is CASSPGGPYEQYF. Filled out from reference TRBV7-2 and TRBJ2-7, the complete variable domain reads GAGVSQSPSNKVTEKGKDVELRCDPISGHTALYWYRQSLGQGLEFLIYFQGNSAPDKSGLPSDRFSAERTGGSVSTLTIQRTQQEDSAVYLCASSPGGPYEQYFGPGTRLTVT.

This rearrangement joins TRBV7-9 to TRBJ2-2, with D hard to call. There are 13 residues in the CDR3. The germline V and J ends were trimmed by 6 bases and 4 bases, with 9 bases remaining between them. The germline gives CDR1 SEHNR, CDR2 FQNEAQ (reference sequence). The CDR3 nucleotides read TGTGCCAGCAGACCCCAAGCCACCGGGGAGCTGTTTTTT. As protein: CASRPQATGELFF.

This clone has more than one count but fewer than ten. The same CDR3 is also encoded by other DNA sequences in this sample. This chain uses TRBV28 with TRBJ2-7; a possible D gene is TRBD1 (5 bases). The CDR3 is 12 residues long. Germline V gives CDR1 MDHEN, CDR2 SYDVKM. With 6 bases removed from V and 3 bases from J, the gap between germline ends came to 9 bases. The CDR3 nucleotides are TGTGCCAGCAGCCCAGACAGCTACGAGCAGTACTTC. Its translation: CASSPDSYEQYF.

The V call is TRBV13, the J call TRBJ2-7, with TRBD1 as a possible D gene (5 bases). The length of the CDR3 is 16 residues. Trimming removed 2 bases at V and 0 bases at J, with 14 bases between. Per the germline V gene, CDR1 is PRHDT and CDR2 is FYEKMQ (reference sequence). CDR3 coding DNA: TGTGCCAGCAGCTTAATGGGGCAAAGGAGCTCCTACGAGCAGTACTTC. This codes for CASSLMGQRSSYEQYF.

The sample holds a few counts of this clone. The V call is TRBV9, the J call TRBJ1-2, with 8 bases fitting TRBD1. Per germline, CDR1 SGDLS and CDR2 YYNGEE. With V trimmed by 4 bases and J by 5 bases, 7 bases remained unmatched. The CDR3 covers 14 residues. This CDR3 is CASSFLDRVYGYTF. The CDR3 nucleotides are TGTGCCAGCAGCTTCTTGGACAGGGTATATGGCTACACCTTC.

This clone has only a few counts. J is TRBJ2-5 and V is TRBV5-6; D may be TRBD1 (5 bases). This CDR3 is built from 12 residues. Germline-derived CDR1 and CDR2 are SGHDT and YYEEEE. Trimming left V 2 bases short and J 5 bases short, with 7 bases between. For the CDR3, the DNA is TGTGCCAGCAGCTTACAGGCCGAGACCCAGTACTTC. Protein sequence: CASSLQAETQYF.

V and J are TRBV29-1 and TRBJ2-1; 12 bases match TRBD2. This CDR3 comprises 19 residues. Germline trimming cut 6 bases from V and 0 bases from J; bases unmatched to any gene: 15. CDR1 and CDR2 from the germline V gene are SQVTM and ANQGSEA. CDR3 region: CSVRQTGSTSGSSYNEQFF. DNA for the CDR3: TGCAGCGTCCGCCAGACAGGGTCGACTAGCGGGAGCTCCTACAATGAGCAGTTCTTC.

In this sample, this clone turned up a few times. The J gene is TRBJ1-4, the V gene TRBV30, with TRBD1 as a possible D gene (5 bases). CDR1 and CDR2 (germline): GTSNPN, SVGIG (reference sequence). CDR3 size: 13 residues. The V end was cut by 4 bases, the J end by 3 bases, with 9 bases between. The CDR3 nucleotides are TGTGCCTGGAAGGGGACGGCTAATGAAAAACTGTTTTTT. Translated: CAWKGTANEKLFF.

This clone was counted between two and nine times. The chain combines TRBV7-9 with TRBJ2-4, with 12 bases aligning to TRBD2. The CDR3 length is 19 residues. CDR1 and CDR2 (germline): SEHNR, FQNEAQ (reference sequence). Trimming cost V 3 bases and J 3 bases; bases outside gene matches: 12. The CDR3 sequence: CASSFRLAGAAGDKNIQYF. In DNA form, the CDR3 reads TGTGCCAGCAGCTTTCGACTAGCGGGGGCCGCGGGAGACAAAAACATTCAGTACTTC.

The chain couples TRBV29-1 to TRBJ2-7, with TRBD1 matching over 9 bases. This CDR3 is built from 14 residues. Germline V gives CDR1 SQVTM, CDR2 ANQGSEA. Germline trimming cut 3 bases from V and 4 bases from J; bases unmatched to any gene: 7. CDR3 coding DNA: TGCAGCGTTGACCCGGGACAGGGTGGGTACGAGCAGTACTTC. It codes for CSVDPGQGGYEQYF.

The rearrangement links TRBV7-2 to TRBJ2-1; possible D gene TRBD2, 6 bases. Per the germline V gene, CDR1 is SGHTA and CDR2 is FQGNSA. V lost 0 bases and J lost 0, with 15 bases in between. This CDR3 has 18 amino acids. CDR3: CASSLADGSDLSYNEQFF. The CDR3 DNA sequence: TGTGCCAGCAGCTTAGCAGACGGGAGCGACCTCTCCTACAATGAGCAGTTCTTC.

Concerning this clone itself: This specimen includes other DNA sequences encoding the same CDR3. The V and J genes are TRBV28 and TRBJ2-5; D unclear. Germline CDR1 is MDHEN and CDR2 is SYDVKM. The CDR3 is 12 amino acids. Trimming pared 6 bases from V and 5 bases from J, leaving 10 bases between. The CDR3 nucleotides are TGTGCCAGCAGCTGGGGAACCGAGACCCAGTACTTC. This encodes CASSWGTETQYF. Using reference TRBV28 and TRBJ2-5 for the parts outside the CDR3, the full variable domain is DVKVTQSSRYLVKRTGEKVFLECVQDMDHENMFWYRQDPGLGLRLIYFSYDVKMKEKGDIPEGYSVSREKKERFSLILESASTNQTSMYLCASSWGTETQYFGPGTRLLVL.